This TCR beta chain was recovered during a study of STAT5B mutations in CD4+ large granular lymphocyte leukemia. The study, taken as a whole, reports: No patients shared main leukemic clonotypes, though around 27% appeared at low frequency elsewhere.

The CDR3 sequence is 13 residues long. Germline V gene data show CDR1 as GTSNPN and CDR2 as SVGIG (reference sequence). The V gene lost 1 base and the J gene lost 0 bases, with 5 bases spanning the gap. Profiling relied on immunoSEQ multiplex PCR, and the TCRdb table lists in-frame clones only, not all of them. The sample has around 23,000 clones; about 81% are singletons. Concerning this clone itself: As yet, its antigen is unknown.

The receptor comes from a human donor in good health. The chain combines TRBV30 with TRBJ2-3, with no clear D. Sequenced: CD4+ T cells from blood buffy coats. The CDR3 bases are TGTGCCTGGAGTGGGCCGAGCACAGATACGCAGTATTTT. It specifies CAWSGPSTDTQYF.